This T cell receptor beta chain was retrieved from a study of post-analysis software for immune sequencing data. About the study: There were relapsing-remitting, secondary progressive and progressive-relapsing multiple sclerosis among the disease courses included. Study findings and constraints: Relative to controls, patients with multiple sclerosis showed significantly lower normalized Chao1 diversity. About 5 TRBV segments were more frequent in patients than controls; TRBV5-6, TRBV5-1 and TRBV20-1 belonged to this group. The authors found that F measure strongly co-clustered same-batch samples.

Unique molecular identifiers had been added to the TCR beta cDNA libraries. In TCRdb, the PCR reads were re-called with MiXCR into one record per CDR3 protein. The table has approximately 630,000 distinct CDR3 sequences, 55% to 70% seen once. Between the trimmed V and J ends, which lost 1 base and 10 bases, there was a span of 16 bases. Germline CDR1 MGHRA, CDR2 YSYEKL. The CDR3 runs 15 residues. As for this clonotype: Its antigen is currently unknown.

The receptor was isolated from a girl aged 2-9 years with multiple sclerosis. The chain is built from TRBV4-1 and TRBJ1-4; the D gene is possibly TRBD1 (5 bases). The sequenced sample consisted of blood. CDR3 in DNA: TGCGCCAGCAGCCAAGCCCCCAGCGAAGGGGCAAAACTGTTTTTT. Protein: CASSQAPSEGAKLFF.